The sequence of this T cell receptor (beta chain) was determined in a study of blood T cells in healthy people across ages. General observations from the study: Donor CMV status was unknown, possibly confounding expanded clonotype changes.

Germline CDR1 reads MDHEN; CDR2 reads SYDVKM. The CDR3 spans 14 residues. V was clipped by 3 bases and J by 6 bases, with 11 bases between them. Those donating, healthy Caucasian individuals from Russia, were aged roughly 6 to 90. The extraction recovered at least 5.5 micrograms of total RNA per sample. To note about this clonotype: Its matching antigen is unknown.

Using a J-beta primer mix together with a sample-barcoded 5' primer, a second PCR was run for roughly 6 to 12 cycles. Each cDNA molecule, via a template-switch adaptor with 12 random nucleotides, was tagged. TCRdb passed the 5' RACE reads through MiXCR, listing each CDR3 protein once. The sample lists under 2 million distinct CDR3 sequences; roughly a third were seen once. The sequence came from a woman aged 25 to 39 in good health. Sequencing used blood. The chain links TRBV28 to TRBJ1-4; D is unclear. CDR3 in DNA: TGTGCCAGCAGTTTTCGTCAGTTACATGAAAAACTGTTTTTT. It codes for CASSFRQLHEKLFF.